One and the same sample provided the 20 T cell receptor beta chains below, sequenced in a study of blood T cell repertoires in COVID-19. Sequencing used immunoSEQ multiplex PCR; TCRdb keeps in-frame clones, though not all of them. The sample has around 70,000 clones, roughly 85% seen once; the top ten hold approximately 5.5%. The sequenced sample was peripheral blood. All receptors derive from a human donor in a cohort sampled during active COVID-19.

This clone was detected once. The chain is built from TRBV5-4 and TRBJ2-5; TRBD2 agrees at 7 bases. The CDR3 runs to 15 residues. With 3 bases clipped from V and 5 bases from J, the junction kept 10 bases outside the gene matches. Germline CDR1 is SGHNT and CDR2 is YYREEE (reference sequence). The CDR3 loop reads CASSSPGRGGETQYF. The CDR3 region has the DNA TGTGCCAGCAGCTCCCCAGGACGGGGAGGGGAGACCCAGTACTTC. Complete variable domain (other parts from reference TRBV5-4 and TRBJ2-5): ETGVTQSPTHLIKTRGQQVTLRCSSQSGHNTVSWYQQALGQGPQFIFQYYREEENGRGNFPPRFSGLQFPNYSSELNVNALELDDSALYLCASSSPGRGGETQYFGPGTRLLVL.

The sample holds one count of this clone. This chain joins TRBV29-1 and TRBJ2-3; D possibly corresponds to TRBD1 (5 bases). The CDR3 extends over 11 amino acids. Trimming shortened V by 3 bases and J by 14 bases, and 15 bases separated the two germline ends. Germline V CDR1 and CDR2: SQVTM, ANQGSEA. The CDR3 region is CSVDDTGHPYF. CDR3 in DNA: TGCAGCGTTGACGATACAGGCCACCCGTATTTT.

A single count supports this clone. The chain employs TRBV7-2 and TRBJ1-1, with 9 bases fitting TRBD1. Germline CDR1 SGHTA, CDR2 FQGNSA. V dropped 5 bases and J dropped 11; count of bases not matched to a gene: 9. The CDR3 is 13 residues long. CDR3 DNA sequence: TGTGCCAGCAGCGTCTTCCGGGACAGGGATGCTTTCTTT. Translation gives CASSVFRDRDAFF.

The genes are TRBV7-2 and TRBJ2-5; 11 bases are shared with TRBD2. Germline CDR1 is SGHTA and CDR2 is FQGNSA. Germline trimming cut 5 bases from V and 2 bases from J; bases unmatched to any gene: 7. This CDR3 has 16 amino acids. The CDR3 loop reads CASSPRLAGRQETQYF. Written as DNA, the CDR3 is TGTGCCAGCAGCCCCCGACTAGCGGGGCGACAAGAGACCCAGTACTTC.

The gene calls are TRBV6-5 and TRBJ2-7; D may be TRBD1 (6 bases). Germline V gene lookup returns CDR1 MNHEY and CDR2 SVGAGI. The CDR3 has 13 residues. Trimming left V 7 bases short and J 1 base short, with 11 bases between. The CDR3 protein is CASTGTSSYEQYF. The CDR3 DNA sequence: TGTGCCAGCACGGGGACATCGTCCTACGAGCAGTACTTC.

For the CDR3, the DNA is TGTGCCAGCAGCTTGAAGGAGACTCGGCAAGAGACCCAGTACTTC. Protein sequence: CASSLKETRQETQYF. V and J are TRBV5-6 and TRBJ2-5; no reliable D call. V was trimmed by 1 base and J by 2 bases, leaving 12 bases between them. Germline V gene lookup returns CDR1 SGHDT and CDR2 YYEEEE. The CDR3 has 15 residues.

The chain uses TRBV10-2 and TRBJ1-5; D unclear. Trimming removed 8 bases from V and 3 bases from J, with 8 bases in between. Germline-derived CDR1 and CDR2 are WSHSY and SAAADI. This CDR3 has 12 amino acids. CDR3 nucleotides: TGCGCCAGCGGAGGAATCAATCAGCCCCAGCATTTT. This codes for CASGGINQPQHF.

J is TRBJ1-1 and V is TRBV5-1, with 8 bases aligning to TRBD1. The trim removed 2 bases at V and 1 base at J, leaving 4 bases unmatched. The CDR3 is 15 residues long. Germline CDR1 is SGHRS and CDR2 is YFSETQ. In nucleotides, the CDR3 is TGCGCCAGCAGCTTCCAGACAGGGGCGAACACTGAAGCTTTCTTT. This gives the protein CASSFQTGANTEAFF. Combining the CDR3 with reference TRBV5-1 and TRBJ1-1 gives the whole variable domain KAGVTQTPRYLIKTRGQQVTLSCSPISGHRSVSWYQQTPGQGLQFLFEYFSETQRNKGNFPGRFSGRQFSNSRSEMNVSTLELGDSALYLCASSFQTGANTEAFFGQGTRLTVV.

This rearrangement joins TRBV6-2 or TRBV6-3 to TRBJ2-3, with D perhaps TRBD2 (6 bases). Germline lookup yields CDR1 MNHEY and CDR2 SVGEGT. The ends were cut back, 2 bases at V and 6 bases at J, with 12 bases in the middle. This CDR3 comprises 14 residues. The CDR3 reads CASSYTSPRDTQYF. The CDR3 DNA follows: TGTGCCAGCAGTTACACTAGCCCCCGGGATACGCAGTATTTT.

The rearrangement joins TRBV2 to TRBJ1-4; 8 nucleotides line up with TRBD1. Germline CDR1 is SNHLY and CDR2 is FYNNEI. V dropped 6 bases and J dropped 5; count of bases not matched to a gene: 8. The CDR3 runs 15 residues. As DNA, the CDR3 is TGTGCCAGCAGGCAATCCAGGGGGCCCAATGAAAAACTGTTTTTT. It specifies CASRQSRGPNEKLFF.

The DNA of the CDR3 is TGTGCCAGCAGTTATGGAGGGACTAATGAAAAACTGTTTTTT. It encodes CASSYGGTNEKLFF. The chain is built from TRBV6-2 or TRBV6-3 and TRBJ1-4; D unclear. The CDR3 runs to 14 residues. V was clipped by 3 bases and J by 2 bases, with 7 bases between them. Germline lookup yields CDR1 MNHEY and CDR2 SVGEGT.

This chain connects TRBV19 to TRBJ2-4; 7 nucleotides match TRBD1. The V gene end was trimmed by 5 bases and the J gene end by 0 bases; junction bases not matched to a gene: 4. The CDR3 length is 15 residues. CDR1 and CDR2 from the germline V gene are LNHDA and SQIVND (reference sequence). The CDR3 DNA reads as TGTGCCAGTAGTCCTGGGACAGTAGCCAAAAACATTCAGTACTTC. As protein: CASSPGTVAKNIQYF.

The chain recombines TRBV6-6 with TRBJ2-7; TRBD1 matches at 7 bases. The CDR3 sequence is 14 residues long. Unmatched junction bases numbered 7, after V lost 5 bases and J lost 3 bases. Germline assignment: CDR1 MNHNY and CDR2 SVGAGI (reference sequence). CDR3 sequence reads: CASSTTGEYYEQYF. The CDR3 DNA follows: TGTGCCAGCAGTACTACAGGGGAATACTACGAGCAGTACTTC.

The CDR3 nucleotides are TGCGCCAGCAGCCCGGACAGGGGGATAACTAATGAAAAACTGTTTTTT. The encoded protein is CASSPDRGITNEKLFF. This rearrangement joins TRBV5-1 to TRBJ1-4; 10 nucleotides align to TRBD1. Germline V gene data show CDR1 as SGHRS and CDR2 as YFSETQ. The junction had 4 bases not matched to a gene; V was cut back by 4 bases and J by 1 base. The CDR3 length is 16 residues.

The rearrangement links TRBV19 to TRBJ2-7; 8 nucleotides line up with TRBD1. Germline CDR1 and CDR2: LNHDA and SQIVND (reference sequence). The V and J ends lost 7 bases and 2 bases, in that order; junction bases with no gene match: 10. The CDR3 runs 15 residues. CDR3 DNA: TGTGCCAGTACCAAGACAGGGGTGGGGACCTACGAGCAGTACTTC. As protein: CASTKTGVGTYEQYF.

The chain has TRBV7-6 and TRBJ2-7; the match to TRBD2 covers 10 bases. The CDR3 consists of 13 residues. The V gene's germline CDR1 is SGHVS and CDR2 FNYEAQ. Losses at the gene ends were 3 bases for V and 7 bases for J; bases not matched to a gene: 3. In nucleotides, the CDR3 is TGTGCCAGCAGCTTCAGCGGGGGGGGTGAGCAGTACTTC. Translating it yields CASSFSGGGEQYF.

This chain links TRBV3-1 (or the pseudogene TRBV3-2) with TRBJ2-7; a possible D gene is TRBD1 (5 bases). CDR3 length: 14 residues. With 4 bases removed from V and 2 bases from J, the gap between germline ends came to 12 bases. Germline CDR1 and CDR2: LGHDT and YNNKEL (reference sequence). DNA for the CDR3: TGTGCCAGCAGCCGCAGGGAAGTTACCTACGAGCAGTACTTC. Amino acids: CASSRREVTYEQYF.

This clone was seen a single time. The chain couples TRBV3-1 (or the pseudogene TRBV3-2) to TRBJ2-1; perhaps TRBD2 as D (5 bases). The CDR3 is 13 residues long. V dropped 6 bases and J dropped 6 bases, with 12 bases sitting between them. Germline V gene data show CDR1 as LGHDT and CDR2 as YNNKEL (reference sequence). The CDR3, as DNA: TGTGCCAGCAGTCCCAGCGGCCCCAATGAGCAGTTCTTC. Translated: CASSPSGPNEQFF.

The chain is built from TRBV9 and TRBJ1-2, with a possible D match to TRBD1 (6 bases). V was pared by 3 bases and J by 2 bases, with 14 bases between. Germline V lookup: CDR1 SGDLS, CDR2 YYNGEE. The CDR3 has 15 amino acids. CDR3 sequence: CASSARGANNYGYTF. CDR3 sequence (DNA): TGTGCCAGCAGCGCCAGGGGCGCCAACAACTATGGCTACACCTTC.

This clone turned up a few times. The chain is built from TRBV30 and TRBJ2-7, with TRBD1 matching 7 bases. The CDR3 totals 14 residues. Germline CDR1 and CDR2: GTSNPN and SVGIG (reference sequence). The V segment lost 7 bases and the J segment 2 bases; nucleotides outside the gene matches: 11. CDR3 nucleotide sequence: TGTGCCTTAAATAGGCTCGACAGGGCCTACGAGCAGTACTTC. As protein: CALNRLDRAYEQYF.